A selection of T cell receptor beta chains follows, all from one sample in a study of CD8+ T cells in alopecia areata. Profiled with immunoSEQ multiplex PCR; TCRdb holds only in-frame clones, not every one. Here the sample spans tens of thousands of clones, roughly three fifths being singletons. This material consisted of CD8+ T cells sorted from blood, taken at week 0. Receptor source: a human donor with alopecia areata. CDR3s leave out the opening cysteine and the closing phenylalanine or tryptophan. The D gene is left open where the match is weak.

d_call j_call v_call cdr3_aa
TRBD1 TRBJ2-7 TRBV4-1 ASSQSTGTGSYEQY
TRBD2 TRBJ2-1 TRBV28 ASSPGGYNEQF
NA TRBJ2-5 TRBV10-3 AISESEDPSVGTQY
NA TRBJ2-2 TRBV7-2 ASSLPTDNTGELF
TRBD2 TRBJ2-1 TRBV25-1 ASSEAGGSYNEQF
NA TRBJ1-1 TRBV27 ASSFYRQRFHTEAF
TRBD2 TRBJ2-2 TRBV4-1 ASSHSGGAGTGELF
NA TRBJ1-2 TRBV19 ASSIDGYNYGYT
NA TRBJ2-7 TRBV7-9 ASSLTGYEQY
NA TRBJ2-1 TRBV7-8 ASSLREYNEQF
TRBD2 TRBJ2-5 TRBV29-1 SVERASGGAETQY
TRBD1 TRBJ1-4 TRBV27 ASRPWTGVDNEKLF
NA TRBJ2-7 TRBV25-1 ASTDYRDSEQY
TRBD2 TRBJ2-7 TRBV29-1 SATSGSYEQY
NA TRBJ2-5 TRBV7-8 ASREAGGERTQY
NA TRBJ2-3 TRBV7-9 ASSSVQGLDTQY
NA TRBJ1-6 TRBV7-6 ASSKSSYNSPLH
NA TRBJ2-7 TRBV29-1 SVELGTGSYDEQY
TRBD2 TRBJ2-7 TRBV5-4 ASSLTSGSSEQY
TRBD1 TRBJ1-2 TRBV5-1 ASSARLGQGWYGYT
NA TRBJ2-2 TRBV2 ASRFNNFGLWAGELF
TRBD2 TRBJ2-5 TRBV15 ATSGGLADQETQY
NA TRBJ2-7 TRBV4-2 ASSQDSYEQY
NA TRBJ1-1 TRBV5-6 ASSRGTEAF
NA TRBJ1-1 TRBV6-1 ASIRGDTEAF
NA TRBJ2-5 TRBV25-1 ASMAGGARETQY
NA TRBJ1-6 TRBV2 ASSDGVPH
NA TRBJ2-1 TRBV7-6 ASSDGGNEQF
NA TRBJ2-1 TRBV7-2 ASSPPSGVEQF
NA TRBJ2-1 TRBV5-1 ASSLTSPSLSMYNEQF
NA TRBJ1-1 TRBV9 ASSVAGNPNTEAF